These T cell receptor beta chains were read from a single sample in a study of glioma-infiltrating T cells after dendritic cell vaccination. Assay used: immunoSEQ multiplex PCR; TCRdb lists only in-frame clones, some missing. The top ten clones hold about 5% of a sample with 91,000 or so clones, about 85% of them seen once. Sequences were derived from blood, sampled after dendritic cell vaccination. These receptor sequences come from a human donor with glioblastoma. Both conserved end residues are part of each CDR3.

CATSRGIENYGYTF | TRBJ1-2 | TRBV15
CASSRRLAGGELFF | TRBJ2-2 | TRBV9
CAWSTGRQETQYF | TRBJ2-5 | TRBV30
CASSQGPGQGLDNQPQHF | TRBJ1-5 | TRBV4-2
CASSPQQGNQPQHF | TRBJ1-5 | TRBV2
CASSFRANEKLFF | TRBJ1-4 | TRBV7-2
CASSSHTDNNYGYTF | TRBJ1-2 | TRBV19
CASNPGSQRYNEQFF | TRBJ2-1 | TRBV7-9
CASGDTSNQPQHF | TRBJ1-5 | TRBV2
CASSVGGSIDEQYF | TRBJ2-7 | TRBV9
CASSPSLADTYGYTF | TRBJ1-2 | TRBV18
CASSLDRVRGYEQYF | TRBJ2-7 | TRBV11-2
CASSPRQGVNTEAFF | TRBJ1-1 | TRBV18
CASSNLAGVYEQYF | TRBJ2-7 | TRBV7-8
CASSRTGYNSPLHF | TRBJ1-6 | TRBV6-5